This T cell receptor beta chain was obtained from a study of shared clonotypes between healthy human individuals. Donors were healthy HIV-negative adults without recently reported acute infections or vaccinations. The V end was cut by 4 bases, the J end by 5 bases, with 14 bases between. Germline V gene data show CDR1 as MNHEY and CDR2 as SVGAGI. This CDR3 is built from 14 residues. This clone was detected only once. TCRdb keeps only in-frame clones here, not all; method: immunoSEQ multiplex PCR. Altogether a few million clones are present, roughly 95% being singletons, with the ten largest covering approximately 0.13%.

This chain joins TRBV6-5 and TRBJ1-2; no clear D gene. The sequence came from a young man in good health. The sequencing sample was made of naive CD4+ T cells sorted from blood. Specified subset: CD45RA+ positively selected. CDR3 sequence reads: CASSSGTVIYGYTF. CDR3 coding DNA: TGTGCCAGCAGTTCTGGAACCGTGATATATGGCTACACCTTC.